Sequencing of this TCR beta chain was carried out in a study of T cell responses to AZD1222 COVID-19 vaccine. Repertoires were generated with immunoSEQ multiplex PCR, while TCRdb's copy carries only in-frame clones and drops some. The sample carries about 140,000 clones, more than 75% recorded once. The CDR3 is 15 residues long. From germline, CDR1 is KGHSH and CDR2 LQKENI. Trimming took off 1 base at V and 4 bases at J, with 8 bases between the two ends. The chain has TRBV18 and TRBJ1-6; no clear D gene. This sequence originates from an adult in good health. The sample consisted of peripheral blood, taken on day 0 of AZD1222 vaccination. CDR3 nucleotides: TGTGCCAGCTCACCACGAACAGTATATAATTCACCCCTCCACTTT. This sequence encodes CASSPRTVYNSPLHF.